The 8 T cell receptor beta chains listed next were all sequenced from one sample in a study of blood T cell repertoires in COVID-19. Data came from immunoSEQ multiplex PCR; TCRdb stores just in-frame clones and leaves some out. The repertoire holds more than 200,000 clones, 88% seen once, with 6.3% in the top ten. The sequenced sample was peripheral blood. These receptor sequences come from a woman aged 25 to 39 with COVID-19, enrolled during active disease.

This clone was counted a single time. The genes are TRBV20-1 and TRBJ2-3; the match to TRBD2 covers 7 bases. Germline CDR1 DFQATT, CDR2 SNEGSKA (reference sequence). The junction had 10 bases not matched to a gene; V was cut back by 8 bases and J by 2 bases. The CDR3 contains 14 residues. The DNA for the CDR3 is TGCAGTACAAGTGGCGGGGGTTCCACAGATACGCAGTATTTT. Encoded protein: CSTSGGGSTDTQYF.

The gene calls are TRBV24-1 and TRBJ2-3; possibly TRBD1 for D (5 bases). The CDR3 is 13 residues long. Deletions cut 7 bases from V and 1 base from J, with 8 bases between. CDR1 and CDR2 from the germline V gene are KGHDR and SFDVKD. CDR3 DNA sequence: TGTGCCACCAGCAAACAGGGCACAGATACGCAGTATTTT. Its protein product is CATSKQGTDTQYF.

CDR3 coding DNA: TGTGCCAGCAGTTACACGGACAGGGTCACTGAAGCTTTCTTT. Its protein is CASSYTDRVTEAFF. The V call is TRBV6-2 or TRBV6-3, the J call TRBJ1-1; 8 bases agree with TRBD1. Germline V gene data show CDR1 as MNHEY and CDR2 as SVGEGT. This CDR3 is built from 14 residues. The J segment lost 4 bases and the V segment lost 2 bases, leaving 3 bases of the junction unmatched.

The chain carries TRBV6-1 and TRBJ2-7; perhaps TRBD1 as D (5 bases). The germline gives CDR1 MNHNS, CDR2 SASEGT. Deletions cut 2 bases from V and 3 bases from J, with 14 bases between. The CDR3 has 15 amino acids. DNA of the CDR3: TGTGCCAGCAGTGAACCGGTGGGGCACCTCTACGAGCAGTACTTC. This codes for CASSEPVGHLYEQYF.

This chain connects TRBV9 to TRBJ2-1; 9 bases match TRBD2. The CDR3 extends over 16 amino acids. Germline CDR1 SGDLS, CDR2 YYNGEE. Trimming at V came to 1 base and at J to 8 bases, leaving 10 bases not matched to a gene. CDR3 region: CASSVRAGGRTDEQFF. CDR3 in DNA: TGTGCCAGCAGCGTAAGAGCGGGGGGCCGAACCGATGAGCAGTTCTTC.

V is TRBV9 and J is TRBJ1-2; D possibly corresponds to TRBD1 (6 bases). The CDR3 is 14 amino acids. V dropped 3 bases and J dropped 2 bases, with 11 bases sitting between them. Germline V CDR1 and CDR2: SGDLS, YYNGEE. The CDR3 nucleotides are TGTGCCAGCAGCGCCAGGACAGAAAACTATGGCTACACCTTC. Its protein is CASSARTENYGYTF.

V gene TRBV6-5 combines with J gene TRBJ1-6; weak D call: TRBD1 (5 bases). Germline V lookup: CDR1 MNHEY, CDR2 SVGAGI. The CDR3 runs to 14 residues. The ends were cut back, 0 bases at V and 10 bases at J, with 10 bases in the middle. CDR3 sequence (DNA): TGTGCCAGCAGTTACTCGGCAGGGTACTCACCCCTCCACTTT. Encoded protein: CASSYSAGYSPLHF.

The chain is built from TRBV5-1 and TRBJ1-2; 8 positions agree with TRBD1. The J segment lost 4 bases and the V segment lost 4 bases, leaving 6 bases of the junction unmatched. The CDR3 extends over 14 amino acids. The germline V gene has CDR1 SGHRS and CDR2 YFSETQ. CDR3 bases: TGCGCCAGCAGCCTCCGACAGGGGAGCTATGGCTACACCTTC. Translated, it gives CASSLRQGSYGYTF. The entire variable domain, with the rest obtained from reference TRBV5-1 and TRBJ1-2, is as follows: KAGVTQTPRYLIKTRGQQVTLSCSPISGHRSVSWYQQTPGQGLQFLFEYFSETQRNKGNFPGRFSGRQFSNSRSEMNVSTLELGDSALYLCASSLRQGSYGYTFGSGTRLTVV.